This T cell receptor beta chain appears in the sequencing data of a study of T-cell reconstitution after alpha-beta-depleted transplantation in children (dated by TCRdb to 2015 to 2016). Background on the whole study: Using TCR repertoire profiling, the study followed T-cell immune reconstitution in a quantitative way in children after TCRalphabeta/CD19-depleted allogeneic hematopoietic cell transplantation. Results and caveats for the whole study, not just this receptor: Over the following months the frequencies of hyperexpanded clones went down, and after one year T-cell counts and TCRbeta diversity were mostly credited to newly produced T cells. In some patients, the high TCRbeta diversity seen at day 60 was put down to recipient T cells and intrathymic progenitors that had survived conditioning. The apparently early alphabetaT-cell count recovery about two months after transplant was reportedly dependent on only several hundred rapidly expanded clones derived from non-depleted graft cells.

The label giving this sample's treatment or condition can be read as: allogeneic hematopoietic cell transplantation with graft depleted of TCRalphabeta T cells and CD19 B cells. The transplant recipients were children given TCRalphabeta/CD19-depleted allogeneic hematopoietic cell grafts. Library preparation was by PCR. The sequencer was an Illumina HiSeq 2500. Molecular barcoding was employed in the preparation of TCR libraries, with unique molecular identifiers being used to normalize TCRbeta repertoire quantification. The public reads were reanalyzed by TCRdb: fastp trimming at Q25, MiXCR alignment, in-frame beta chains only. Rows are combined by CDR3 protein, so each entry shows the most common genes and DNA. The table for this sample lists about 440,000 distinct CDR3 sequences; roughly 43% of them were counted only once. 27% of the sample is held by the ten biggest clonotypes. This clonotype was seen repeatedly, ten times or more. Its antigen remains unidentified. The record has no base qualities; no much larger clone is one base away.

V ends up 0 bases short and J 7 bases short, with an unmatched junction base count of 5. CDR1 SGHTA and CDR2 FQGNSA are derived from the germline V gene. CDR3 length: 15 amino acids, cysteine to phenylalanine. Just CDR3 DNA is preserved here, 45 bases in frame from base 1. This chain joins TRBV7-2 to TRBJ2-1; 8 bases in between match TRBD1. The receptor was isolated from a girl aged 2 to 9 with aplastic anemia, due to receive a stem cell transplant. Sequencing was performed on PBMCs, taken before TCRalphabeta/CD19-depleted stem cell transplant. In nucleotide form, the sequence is TGTGCCAGCAGCTTAGCTGCCAGGGGGCCGAATGAGCAGTTCTTC. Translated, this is CASSLAARGPNEQFF.